Detailed here is one TCR beta chain. Germline V lookup: CDR1 SGHTA, CDR2 FQGNSA. V was trimmed by 7 bases and J by 0 bases, leaving 13 bases between them. The CDR3 extends over 15 amino acids. As originally analysed: Estimation of nucleated cell counts relied on the amplification of reference gene primers. The assay was immunoSEQ multiplex PCR, and TCRdb's table has in-frame clones only and misses some. V and J calls and clone size are as listed in that table; D and trimming were resolved from the DNA. The sample carries 150,000 to 200,000 clones, around nine tenths recorded once. This sample is drawn from a study of blood T cell repertoires in COVID-19. Study details: COVID-19 samples, acute and convalescent, were from the United States, Italy and Spain. Nucleic acid was either cDNA or gDNA, and it came from T cells, B-cell-depleted T cells, or PBMCs.

This sequence originates from a man between 65 and 85 years old with active or convalescent COVID-19. The source material was peripheral blood. The chain couples TRBV7-2 to TRBJ2-1; D possibly corresponds to TRBD2 (6 bases). The CDR3 nucleotides are TGTGCCAGCATGCCGCTAGCGACCTCCTACAATGAGCAGTTCTTC. This translates into CASMPLATSYNEQFF.